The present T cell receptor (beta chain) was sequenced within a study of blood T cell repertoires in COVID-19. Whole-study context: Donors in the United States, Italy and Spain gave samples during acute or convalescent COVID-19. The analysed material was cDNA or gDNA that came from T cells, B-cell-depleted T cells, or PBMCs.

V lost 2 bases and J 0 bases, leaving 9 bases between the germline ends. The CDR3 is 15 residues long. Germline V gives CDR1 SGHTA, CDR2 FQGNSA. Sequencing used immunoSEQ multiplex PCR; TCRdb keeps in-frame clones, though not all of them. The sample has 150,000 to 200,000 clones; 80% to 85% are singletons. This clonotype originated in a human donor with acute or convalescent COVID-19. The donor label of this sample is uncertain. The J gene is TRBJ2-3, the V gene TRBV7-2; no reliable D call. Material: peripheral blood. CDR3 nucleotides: TGTGCCAGCAGCTTAACGCTATCTAGCACAGATACGCAGTATTTT. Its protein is CASSLTLSSTDTQYF.